A single sample is the source of the 17 T cell receptor beta chains below, sequenced in a study of T cells in Graves' hyperthyroidism and ophthalmopathy. RNA transcripts were the template for amplifying TCR beta CDR3 regions. A first-round RT-PCR of the TCR CDR3 used the HTBI primer set. TCRdb re-called the multiplex PCR reads with MiXCR, one entry per CDR3 protein. There are 500,000 to 800,000 distinct CDR3 sequences in the sample; roughly 15% occur only once, and approximately 12% lies in the top ten. Sequenced sample: blood. Receptor source: a woman aged 50 to 65 with Graves' ophthalmopathy.

The chain joins TRBV6-1 to TRBJ1-1; 7 nucleotides align to TRBD1. V trimming: 4 bases; J trimming: 10 bases; junction bases outside the gene matches: 9. The CDR3 totals 13 residues. The germline CDR1 and CDR2 sequences are MNHNS and SASEGT. This CDR3 is CASSAHRQGSAFF. DNA of the CDR3: TGTGCCAGCAGTGCACATAGACAGGGCTCAGCTTTCTTT.

This clonotype was detected a few times. The chain couples TRBV11-3 to TRBJ2-6; TRBD1 matches at 7 bases. Trimming took 4 bases from V and 0 from J; bases not matched to a gene: 3. The CDR3 covers 16 residues. Germline CDR1 and CDR2: SGHNT and YENEEA. The CDR3 DNA reads TGTGCCAGCAGCTGGGACAGTATCTCTGGGGCCAACGTCCTGACTTTC. Amino acids: CASSWDSISGANVLTF.

This clonotype was counted between two and nine times. The CDR3 DNA follows: TGTGCCAGCAGCTGGGTTGAGGGGGGGAGCTCCTACGAGCAGTACTTC. As protein: CASSWVEGGSSYEQYF. The V and J genes are TRBV5-6 and TRBJ2-7, with D perhaps TRBD2 (7 bases). Germline V gene lookup returns CDR1 SGHDT and CDR2 YYEEEE. This CDR3 is built from 16 residues. Trimming stripped 3 bases from V and 0 bases from J, with 16 bases between.

This clonotype has a handful of counts. The chain is built from TRBV6-1 and TRBJ1-5; 10 nucleotides line up with TRBD1. V shed 6 bases, J shed 0 bases, and the junction held 8 bases outside the gene matches. The V gene's germline CDR1 is MNHNS and CDR2 SASEGT. The CDR3 loop spans 17 amino acids. The CDR3 reads CASRTGTGAYSNQPQHF. As DNA, the CDR3 is TGTGCCAGCAGAACCGGGACAGGGGCTTATAGCAATCAGCCCCAGCATTTT.

This clonotype came up a few times. The J gene is TRBJ1-5, the V gene TRBV7-8; TRBD1 matches 7 bases. This CDR3 comprises 17 residues. In germline, CDR1 is SGHVS, CDR2 FQNEAQ. The J segment lost 0 bases and the V segment lost 5 bases, leaving 10 bases of the junction unmatched. The CDR3 DNA reads TGTGCCAGCAGCGCCCGGGACAGACCAATTAGCAATCAGCCCCAGCATTTT. It translates to CASSARDRPISNQPQHF.

This clonotype appeared many times. V and J are TRBV7-6 and TRBJ1-1; D remains ambiguous. The CDR3 runs to 14 residues. Germline V lookup: CDR1 SGHVS, CDR2 FNYEAQ. With 1 base removed from V and 0 bases from J, the gap between germline ends came to 6 bases. CDR3 amino acids: CASSLGHMNTEAFF. The CDR3 DNA follows: TGTGCCAGCAGCTTAGGGCACATGAACACTGAAGCTTTCTTT.

This clonotype was counted only a few times. The chain links TRBV3-1 to TRBJ2-3, with TRBD2 as a possible D gene (6 bases). The germline gives CDR1 LGHDT, CDR2 YNNKEL (reference sequence). With 0 bases removed from V and 0 bases from J, the gap between germline ends came to 10 bases. The CDR3 totals 16 residues. This CDR3 reads CASSQDRTSSTDTQYF. CDR3 bases: TGTGCCAGCAGCCAAGATCGTACTAGCAGCACAGATACGCAGTATTTT.

This clonotype has at least ten counts. V is TRBV28 and J is TRBJ2-7; D is perhaps TRBD1 (7 bases). The CDR3 sequence is 15 residues long. The ends were cut back, 7 bases at V and 2 bases at J, with 18 bases in the middle. Germline V gives CDR1 MDHEN, CDR2 SYDVKM. The CDR3 region has the DNA TGTGCCAGCAATAATCCGACAGGGACTGCCTACGAGCAGTACTTC. Its protein is CASNNPTGTAYEQYF. Looking up the rest from reference TRBV28 and TRBJ2-7 gives the full variable domain: DVKVTQSSRYLVKRTGEKVFLECVQDMDHENMFWYRQDPGLGLRLIYFSYDVKMKEKGDIPEGYSVSREKKERFSLILESASTNQTSMYLCASNNPTGTAYEQYFGPGTRLTVT.

This clonotype appeared many times. The rearrangement uses TRBV28 and TRBJ2-7, with TRBD1 matching 11 bases. V lost 11 bases and J lost 4; bases outside the gene matches: 7. The germline V gene encodes CDR1 MDHEN and CDR2 SYDVKM. CDR3 length: 13 amino acids. This chain's CDR3 is CASKDRGQYEQYF. CDR3 DNA sequence: TGTGCCTCAAAGGACAGGGGGCAATACGAGCAGTACTTC.

On this clonotype: A much larger clone differs by one base, so this may be a read error. The rearrangement links TRBV6-2 or TRBV6-3 to TRBJ2-2; weak D call: TRBD1 (5 bases). This CDR3 region has 15 residues. The V gene's germline CDR1 is MNHEY and CDR2 SVGEGT. The CDR3 here is CANSYSTVQTGELFF. DNA of the CDR3: TGTGCCAACAGTTACTCGACAGTTCAAACCGGGGAGCTGTTTTTT.

The rearrangement links TRBV20-1 to TRBJ1-3; 8 bases are shared with TRBD1. Trimming removed 6 bases from V and 8 bases from J; junction bases left unmatched: 12. CDR1 and CDR2 (germline): DFQATT, SNEGSKA (reference sequence). There are 14 residues in the CDR3. The CDR3 region is CSARTGIGRDTIYF. The CDR3 coding sequence is TGCAGTGCAAGGACAGGGATTGGGCGGGACACCATATATTTT.

Many counts were recorded for this clonotype. This sequence joins TRBV4-3 and TRBJ2-2; perhaps TRBD1 as D (5 bases). The CDR3 contains 15 residues. V lost 2 bases to trimming and J lost 1 base, with 8 bases between them. Germline CDR1 and CDR2: LGHNA and YSLEER. The CDR3 DNA follows: TGCGCCAGCAGCCAACGGACACTGAACACCGGGGAGCTGTTTTTT. Translated: CASSQRTLNTGELFF.

This clonotype was observed at least ten times. The V call is TRBV30, the J call TRBJ2-7, with a weak D call TRBD1 (5 bases). The CDR3 extends over 15 amino acids. The germline V gene encodes CDR1 GTSNPN and CDR2 SVGIG (reference sequence). V was clipped by 2 bases and J by 1 base, with 15 bases between them. DNA of the CDR3: TGTGCCTGGAGTCGCGGCAGGGCCATATCCTACGAGCAGTACTTC. Protein product: CAWSRGRAISYEQYF.

Ten or more counts support this clonotype. The chain has TRBV28 and TRBJ2-3; the D gene is possibly TRBD1 (6 bases). Trimming took 2 bases from V and 0 from J, leaving 12 bases between them. Germline V CDR1 and CDR2: MDHEN, SYDVKM. This CDR3 comprises 16 residues. The CDR3 sequence: CASSLGGGYSTDTQYF. As DNA, the CDR3 is TGTGCCAGCAGTTTAGGGGGCGGTTATAGCACAGATACGCAGTATTTT.

Of note for this clonotype: Being one base from a much bigger clone, this may be a read error. The CDR3 nucleotides read TGTGCCAGCAGTTTATGGGGGACTAGTCGGGGCAGTGAGCAGTTCTTC. Amino acid sequence: CASSLWGTSRGSEQFF. The genes are TRBV28 and TRBJ2-1; TRBD2 aligns across 8 bases. In germline, CDR1 is MDHEN, CDR2 SYDVKM. There are 16 residues in the CDR3. Unmatched junction bases numbered 10, after V lost 0 bases and J lost 9 bases. Full variable domain (outside the CDR3, taken from reference TRBV28 and TRBJ2-1): DVKVTQSSRYLVKRTGEKVFLECVQDMDHENMFWYRQDPGLGLRLIYFSYDVKMKEKGDIPEGYSVSREKKERFSLILESASTNQTSMYLCASSLWGTSRGSEQFFGPGTRLTVL.

This clonotype was detected only once. The V gene is TRBV7-9, the J gene TRBJ2-7; 7 bases are shared with TRBD1. Germline V gene sequence: CDR1 SEHNR, CDR2 FQNEAQ (reference sequence). V gave up 5 bases and J gave up 3 bases; unmatched junction bases: 13. This CDR3 region has 16 residues. As DNA, the CDR3 is TGTGCCAGCAGCCCGGGCCCAGGGGGAAGGGACTACGAGCAGTACTTC. It encodes CASSPGPGGRDYEQYF.

Many counts were recorded for this clonotype. CDR3 sequence reads: CASSNQWREVEEQYF. CDR3 coding DNA: TGTGCCAGCAGTAACCAGTGGCGGGAGGTGGAGGAGCAGTACTTC. The genes are TRBV12-3 or TRBV12-4 and TRBJ2-7; TRBD2 agrees at 8 bases. This CDR3 region has 15 residues. J lost 7 bases, V lost 5 bases, and 13 bases had no gene match.